Below are 14 T cell receptor beta chains sequenced from a single sample in a study of cytomegalovirus exposure and HLA in healthy donors. Sequenced by immunoSEQ multiplex PCR; TCRdb stores in-frame clones only, minus some. The sample has about 240,000 clones; 80% to 90% are singletons. The material sequenced was PBMCs. The receptors stem from a young man in good health and CMV-seronegative.

The V and J genes are TRBV6-1 and TRBJ2-7; no definite D call. The CDR3 sequence is 15 residues long. CDR1 is MNHNS, CDR2 SASEGT, per germline. Trimming pared 2 bases from V and 0 bases from J, leaving 11 bases between. CDR3 in DNA: TGTGCCAGCAGTGAAATGCGGTCGAGCTCCTACGAGCAGTACTTC. Translation gives CASSEMRSSSYEQYF.

The CDR3 region has the DNA TGCGCCAGTAGCAATAAGGCGAGCAGCTACGAGCAGTACTTC. Its translation: CASSNKASSYEQYF. This chain links TRBV23-1 with TRBJ2-7; D remains unclear. TRBV23-1 is an open reading frame whose function is uncertain. CDR3 length: 14 residues. V gave up 9 bases and J gave up 3 bases, with 18 bases separating them.

The V call is TRBV5-1, the J call TRBJ2-1, with D perhaps matching TRBD1 (5 bases). Germline CDR1 SGHRS, CDR2 YFSETQ. Trimming removed 0 bases from V and 4 bases from J, with 8 bases in between. The CDR3 length is 14 residues. The CDR3 region is CASSLDRWYNEQFF. CDR3 nucleotide sequence: TGCGCCAGCAGCTTGGACAGGTGGTACAATGAGCAGTTCTTC.

The chain couples TRBV18 to TRBJ2-2; TRBD2 matches 14 bases. V was pared by 5 bases and J by 7 bases, with 9 bases of the junction left unmatched. This CDR3 has 17 residues. Germline V gives CDR1 KGHSH, CDR2 LQKENI. The CDR3 sequence: CASSSGTSGRGHGELFF. Written as DNA, the CDR3 is TGTGCCAGCTCATCCGGGACTAGCGGGAGAGGTCACGGGGAGCTGTTTTTT.

The chain combines TRBV2 with TRBJ1-6; D gene unclear. In germline, CDR1 is SNHLY, CDR2 FYNNEI. The length of the CDR3 is 12 residues. Deletions cut 3 bases from V and 8 bases from J, with 5 bases between. This CDR3 reads CASSDSYSPLHF. The CDR3 bases are TGTGCCAGCAGTGACTCCTATTCACCCCTCCACTTT.

This sequence joins TRBV30 and TRBJ2-3; D is undetermined. Germline V gene sequence: CDR1 GTSNPN, CDR2 SVGIG (reference sequence). Trimming stripped 2 bases from V and 2 bases from J, with 5 bases between. This CDR3 has 12 residues. CDR3 protein: CAWSPITDTQYF. CDR3 coding DNA: TGTGCCTGGAGTCCTATCACAGATACGCAGTATTTT.

V gene TRBV4-1 combines with J gene TRBJ2-1; D remains ambiguous. Germline V gives CDR1 MGHRA, CDR2 YSYEKL. The length of the CDR3 is 16 residues. V lost 1 base to trimming and J lost 8 bases, with 18 bases between them. CDR3 protein: CASSQGGRTALDEQFF. The CDR3 nucleotides are TGCGCCAGCAGCCAAGGAGGCAGAACGGCCCTCGATGAGCAGTTCTTC.

This chain links TRBV29-1 with TRBJ2-7, with 8 bases fitting TRBD1. Trimming removed 1 base from V and 0 bases from J; junction bases left unmatched: 2. The CDR3 is 14 amino acids. Germline V CDR1 and CDR2: SQVTM, ANQGSEA. The DNA for the CDR3 is TGCAGCGTTGAAGGGACAGGGCGCTCCTACGAGCAGTACTTC. Protein product: CSVEGTGRSYEQYF.

J is TRBJ2-1 and V is TRBV5-1; 9 positions agree with TRBD2. Trimming took 1 base from V and 6 from J; bases not matched to a gene: 2. Germline assignment: CDR1 SGHRS and CDR2 YFSETQ. CDR3 length: 14 amino acids. The CDR3 nucleotides are TGCGCCAGCAGCTTGTGGCGGGAGGGCAATGAGCAGTTCTTC. Translation: CASSLWREGNEQFF.

V gene TRBV6-1 combines with J gene TRBJ2-1; tentative D call: TRBD1 (6 bases). The V gene lost 5 bases and the J gene lost 5 bases, with 10 bases spanning the gap. This CDR3 is built from 13 residues. Germline assignment: CDR1 MNHNS and CDR2 SASEGT. CDR3 DNA: TGTGCCAGCAGTTCAGGGGAAAACAATGAGCAGTTCTTC. It specifies CASSSGENNEQFF.

The chain couples TRBV5-1 to TRBJ1-2; 8 bases map to TRBD1. The V gene's germline CDR1 is SGHRS and CDR2 YFSETQ. This CDR3 region has 16 residues. V trimming: 4 bases; J trimming: 3 bases; junction bases outside the gene matches: 11. The CDR3 sequence: CASSPGDGQGYYGYTF. CDR3 nucleotides: TGCGCCAGCAGCCCCGGAGATGGACAGGGCTACTATGGCTACACCTTC.

The chain links TRBV7-8 to TRBJ1-2; D is possibly TRBD1 (6 bases). The V end lost 4 bases, the J end lost 0 bases, and 12 bases lay between the germline ends. The CDR3 covers 15 residues. The germline CDR1 and CDR2 sequences are SGHVS and FQNEAQ. In DNA, the CDR3 is TGTGCCAGCAGCTCCGGGGGGCCTGCTAACTATGGCTACACCTTC. The encoded protein is CASSSGGPANYGYTF.

The chain joins TRBV5-4 to TRBJ2-5; 12 nucleotides line up with TRBD2. The CDR3 loop spans 15 amino acids. Germline V lookup: CDR1 SGHNT, CDR2 YYREEE (reference sequence). The junction had 2 bases not matched to a gene; V was cut back by 2 bases and J by 3 bases. CDR3 protein: CASSFRLAGEETQYF. The CDR3, as DNA: TGTGCCAGCAGCTTTAGACTAGCGGGAGAAGAGACCCAGTACTTC.

The gene calls are TRBV6-4 and TRBJ2-1; D perhaps matches TRBD2 (6 bases). The germline V gene has CDR1 MRHNA and CDR2 SNTAGT. This CDR3 contains 14 residues. Trimming took off 5 bases at V and 5 bases at J, with 13 bases between the two ends. The CDR3 bases are TGTGCCAGCAGTCCCCGCGGGGAGAACAATGAGCAGTTCTTC. It specifies CASSPRGENNEQFF.